This T cell receptor beta chain came from a study of PD-1 blockade in classical Hodgkin lymphoma. Trimming at V came to 2 bases and at J to 4 bases, leaving 2 bases not matched to a gene. CDR1 SGDLS and CDR2 YYNGEE come from the germline V gene. The CDR3 contains 15 residues. The assay was immunoSEQ multiplex PCR, and TCRdb's table has in-frame clones only and misses some. The repertoire consists of about 24,000 clones, with 81% occurring once and the leading ten covering 22%. Regarding time point: cycle 4 day 1 (C4D1), after 5 to 7 weeks of nivolumab. Each patient's relapse followed autologous stem cell transplantation, and brentuximab vedotin exposure varied.

The material was peripheral blood mononuclear cells (PBMCs), obtained before the fourth cycle of nivolumab. The TCR was taken from a human donor with classical Hodgkin lymphoma. The chain uses TRBV9 and TRBJ2-1; 11 bases are a match to TRBD2. DNA for the CDR3: TGTGCCAGCAGCGTGACTAGCGGGGAATACAATGAGCAGTTCTTC. Residues: CASSVTSGEYNEQFF.